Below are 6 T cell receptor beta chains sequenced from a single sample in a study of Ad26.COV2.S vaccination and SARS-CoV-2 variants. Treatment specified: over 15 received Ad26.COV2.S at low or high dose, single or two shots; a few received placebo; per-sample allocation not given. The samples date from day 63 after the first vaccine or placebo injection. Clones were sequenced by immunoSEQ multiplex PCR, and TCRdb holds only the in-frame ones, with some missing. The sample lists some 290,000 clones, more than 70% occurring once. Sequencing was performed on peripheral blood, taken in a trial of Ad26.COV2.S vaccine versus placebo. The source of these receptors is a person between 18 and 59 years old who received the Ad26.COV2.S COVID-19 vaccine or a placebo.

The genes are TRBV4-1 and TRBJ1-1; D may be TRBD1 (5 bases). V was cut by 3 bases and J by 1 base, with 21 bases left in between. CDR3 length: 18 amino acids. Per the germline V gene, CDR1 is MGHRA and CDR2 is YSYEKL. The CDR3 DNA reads TGCGCCAGCAGCCAGACTAGGGTCGGGGCCGCCGGGAACACTGAAGCTTTCTTT. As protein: CASSQTRVGAAGNTEAFF.

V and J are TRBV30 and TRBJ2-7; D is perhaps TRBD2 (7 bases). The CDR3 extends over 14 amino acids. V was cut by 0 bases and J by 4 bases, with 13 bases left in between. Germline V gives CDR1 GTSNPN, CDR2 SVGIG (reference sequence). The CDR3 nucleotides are TGTGCCTGGAGTGTACGGGGGGCGCGATACGAGCAGTACTTC. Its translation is CAWSVRGARYEQYF.

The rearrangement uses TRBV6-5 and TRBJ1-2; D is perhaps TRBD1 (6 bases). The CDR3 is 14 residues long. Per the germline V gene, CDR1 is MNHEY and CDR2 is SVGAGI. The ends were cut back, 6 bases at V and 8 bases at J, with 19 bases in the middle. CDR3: CASRSLTGTAGYTF. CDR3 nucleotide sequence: TGTGCCAGCAGATCCCTCACAGGGACGGCCGGCTACACCTTC.

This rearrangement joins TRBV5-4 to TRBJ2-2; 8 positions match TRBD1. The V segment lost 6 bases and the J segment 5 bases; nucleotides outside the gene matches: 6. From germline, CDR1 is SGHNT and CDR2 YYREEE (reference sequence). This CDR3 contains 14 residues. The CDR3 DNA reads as TGTGCCAGCAAAATTCAGGGGGCGACCGGGGAGCTGTTTTTT. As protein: CASKIQGATGELFF.

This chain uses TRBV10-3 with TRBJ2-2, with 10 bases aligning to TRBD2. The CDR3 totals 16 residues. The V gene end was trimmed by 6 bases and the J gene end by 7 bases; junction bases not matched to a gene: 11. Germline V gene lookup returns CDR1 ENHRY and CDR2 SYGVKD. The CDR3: CAISDPSGGGNGELFF. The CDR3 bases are TGTGCCATCAGCGATCCTAGCGGGGGCGGTAACGGGGAGCTGTTTTTT.

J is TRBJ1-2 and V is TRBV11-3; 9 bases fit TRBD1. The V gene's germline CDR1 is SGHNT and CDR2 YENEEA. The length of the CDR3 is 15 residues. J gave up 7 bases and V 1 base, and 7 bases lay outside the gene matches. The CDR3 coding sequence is TGTGCCAGCAGCTTAGGCGGGGGGACAGGGATTGGCTACACCTTC. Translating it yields CASSLGGGTGIGYTF.